The entry below describes one TCR beta chain. Its antigen is unknown. This CDR3 has 14 amino acids. V gave up 1 base and J gave up 7 bases, with 13 bases separating them. CDR1 is SGHDN and CDR2 is FVKESK in the germline V gene. This entry is derived from a study of T cell responses to AZD1222 COVID-19 vaccine. Regarding the study as a whole: Donors, mostly white British, included more females; clonal diversity was possibly underestimated. Regions 160-218 and 743-854 held dominance among vaccine-associated CD4 TCRs, which spanned spike. After two AZD1222 doses, spike-specific TCR breadth and depth rose versus day 0.

The assay was immunoSEQ multiplex PCR, and TCRdb's table has in-frame clones only and misses some. The table shows about 94,000 clones, with 85% occurring only once. Sequencing was performed on peripheral blood, taken 28 days after the second AZD1222 dose. The chain is built from TRBV14 and TRBJ1-1, with a possible D match to TRBD1 (6 bases). The receptor comes from an adult who received the AZD1222 COVID-19 vaccine. The CDR3, as DNA: TGTGCCAGCAGCCAAGTTGGGGGGCTGAGTGAAGCTTTCTTT. Its translation: CASSQVGGLSEAFF. Together with reference TRBV14 and TRBJ1-1, the CDR3 gives the full variable domain: EAGVTQFPSHSVIEKGQTVTLRCDPISGHDNLYWYRRVMGKEIKFLLHFVKESKQDESGMPNNRFLAERTGGTYSTLKVQPAELEDSGVYFCASSQVGGLSEAFFGQGTRLTVV.